This T cell receptor beta chain was sequenced for a study of regulatory T cells in long-lasting Graves disease. CDR3 regions were amplified by Arm-PCR using iRepertoire HTBI primers to build TCR beta libraries. TCRdb itself ran the multiplex PCR reads through MiXCR, one entry per CDR3 protein. The repertoire includes 540,000 or so distinct CDR3 sequences, 13% of them detected once, and roughly a tenth sits in the top ten. J was trimmed by 3 bases and V by 6 bases; bases with no gene match: 10. Germline V gene data show CDR1 as MNHEY and CDR2 as SMNVEV (reference sequence). The CDR3 covers 16 residues. Noted time point: newly diagnosed GD, antithyroid drugs for less than 3 months. Construction of the TCR library relied on RNA isolated from PBMCs. These same data were also listed under a study on T cells in Graves' hyperthyroidism and ophthalmopathy.

The V gene is TRBV27, the J gene TRBJ1-2, with 10 bases identical to TRBD1. This specimen consisted of peripheral blood mononuclear cells (PBMCs), obtained at new diagnosis, from a patient treated with antithyroid drugs. This clonotype was obtained from a man younger than 45 with Graves disease. CDR3 sequence (DNA): TGTGCCAGCAGGGATAGGGACAGGGGAAGGGACTATGGCTACACCTTC. Residues: CASRDRDRGRDYGYTF.